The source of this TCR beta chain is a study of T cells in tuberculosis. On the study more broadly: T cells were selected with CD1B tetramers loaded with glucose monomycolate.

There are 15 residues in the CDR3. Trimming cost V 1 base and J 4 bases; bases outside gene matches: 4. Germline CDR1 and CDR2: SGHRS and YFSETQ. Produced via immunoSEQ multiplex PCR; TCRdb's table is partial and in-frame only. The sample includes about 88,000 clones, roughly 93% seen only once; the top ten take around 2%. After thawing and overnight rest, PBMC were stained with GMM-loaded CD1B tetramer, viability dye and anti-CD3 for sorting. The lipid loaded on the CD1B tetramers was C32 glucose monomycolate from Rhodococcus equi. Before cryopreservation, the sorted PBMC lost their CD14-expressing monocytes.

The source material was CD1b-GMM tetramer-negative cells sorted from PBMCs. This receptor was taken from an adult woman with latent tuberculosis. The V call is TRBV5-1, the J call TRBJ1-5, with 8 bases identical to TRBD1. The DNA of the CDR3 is TGCGCCAGCAGCTTGACAGGGGGAGGAAATCAGCCCCAGCATTTT. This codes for CASSLTGGGNQPQHF. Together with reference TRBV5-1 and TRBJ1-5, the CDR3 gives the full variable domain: KAGVTQTPRYLIKTRGQQVTLSCSPISGHRSVSWYQQTPGQGLQFLFEYFSETQRNKGNFPGRFSGRQFSNSRSEMNVSTLELGDSALYLCASSLTGGGNQPQHFGDGTRLSIL.